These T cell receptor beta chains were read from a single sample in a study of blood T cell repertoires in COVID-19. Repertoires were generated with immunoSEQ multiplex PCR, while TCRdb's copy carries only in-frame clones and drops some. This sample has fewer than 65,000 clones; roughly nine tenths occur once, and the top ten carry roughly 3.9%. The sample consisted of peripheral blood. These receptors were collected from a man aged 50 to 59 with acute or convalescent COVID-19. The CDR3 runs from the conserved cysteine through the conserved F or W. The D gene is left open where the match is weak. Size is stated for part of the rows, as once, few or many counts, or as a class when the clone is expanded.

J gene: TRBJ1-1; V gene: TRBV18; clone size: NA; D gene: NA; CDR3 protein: CASSPPSGENTEAFF; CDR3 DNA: TGTGCCAGCTCACCACCGTCAGGGGAGAACACTGAAGCTTTCTTT
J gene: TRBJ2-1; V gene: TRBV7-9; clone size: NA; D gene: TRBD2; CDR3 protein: CASSLLIGTSGYNEQFF; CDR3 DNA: TGTGCCAGCAGCTTATTAATTGGGACTAGCGGTTACAATGAGCAGTTCTTC
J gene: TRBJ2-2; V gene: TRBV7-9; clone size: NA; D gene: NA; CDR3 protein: CASSRMRPANTGELFF; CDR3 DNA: TGTGCCAGCAGTCGGATGCGGCCCGCGAACACCGGGGAGCTGTTTTTT
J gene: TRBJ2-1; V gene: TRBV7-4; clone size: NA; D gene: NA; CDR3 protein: CASSLAPGLRDNEQFF; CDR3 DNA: TGTGCCAGCAGCTTAGCCCCGGGACTCCGGGACAATGAGCAGTTCTTC
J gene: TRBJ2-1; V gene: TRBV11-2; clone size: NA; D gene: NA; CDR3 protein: CASSLGGGGPEQFF; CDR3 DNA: TGTGCCAGCAGCTTAGGAGGAGGGGGCCCCGAGCAGTTCTTC
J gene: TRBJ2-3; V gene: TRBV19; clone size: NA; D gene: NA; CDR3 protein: CASSRLLAADTQYF; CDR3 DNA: TGTGCCAGTAGTAGACTGCTAGCTGCAGATACGCAGTATTTT
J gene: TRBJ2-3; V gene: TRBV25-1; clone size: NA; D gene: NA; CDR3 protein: CASSESGRVSDTQYF; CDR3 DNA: TGTGCCAGCAGTGAATCGGGCAGGGTGTCAGATACGCAGTATTTT
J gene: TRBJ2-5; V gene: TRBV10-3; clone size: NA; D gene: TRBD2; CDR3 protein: CAISGSGGREEETQYF; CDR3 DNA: TGTGCCATCAGTGGGAGCGGGGGCAGGGAGGAGGAGACCCAGTACTTC
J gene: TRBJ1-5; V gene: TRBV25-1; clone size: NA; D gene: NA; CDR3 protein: CASSGLGRDQPQHF; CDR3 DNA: TGTGCCAGCAGTGGTCTCGGGAGGGATCAGCCCCAGCATTTT
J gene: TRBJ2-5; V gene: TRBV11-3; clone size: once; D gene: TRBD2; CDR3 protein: CASSPAWERGQETQYF; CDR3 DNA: TGTGCCAGCAGCCCTGCTTGGGAGCGGGGGCAAGAGACCCAGTACTTC
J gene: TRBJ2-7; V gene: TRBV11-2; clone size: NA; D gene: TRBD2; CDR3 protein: CASSLNGRVEQYF; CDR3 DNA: TGTGCCAGCAGCTTGAATGGGAGGGTCGAGCAGTACTTC
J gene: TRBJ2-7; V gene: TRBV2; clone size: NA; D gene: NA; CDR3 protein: CASSEAGLQVEQYF; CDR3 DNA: TGTGCCAGCAGTGAAGCGGGACTGCAAGTCGAGCAGTACTTC
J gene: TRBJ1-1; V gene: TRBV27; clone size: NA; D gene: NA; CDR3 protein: CASSFLSVNTEAFF; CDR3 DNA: TGTGCCAGCAGTTTTTTGTCAGTGAACACTGAAGCTTTCTTT
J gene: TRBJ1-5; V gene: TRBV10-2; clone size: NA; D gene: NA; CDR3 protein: CASSESGRNQPQHF; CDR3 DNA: TGCGCCAGCAGTGAGTCGGGCCGTAATCAGCCCCAGCATTTT
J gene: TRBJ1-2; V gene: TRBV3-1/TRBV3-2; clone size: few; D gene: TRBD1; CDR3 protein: CASSQGQGWLYGYTF; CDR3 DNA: TGTGCCAGCAGCCAAGGACAGGGTTGGCTCTATGGCTACACCTTC
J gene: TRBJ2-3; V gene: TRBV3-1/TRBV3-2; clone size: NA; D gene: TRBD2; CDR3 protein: CASSQEWAGGGKDTQYF; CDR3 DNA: TGTGCCAGCAGCCAAGAGTGGGCGGGAGGAGGGAAAGATACGCAGTATTTT
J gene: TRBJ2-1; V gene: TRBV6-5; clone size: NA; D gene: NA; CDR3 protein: CASSYKLADNEQFF; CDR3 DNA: TGTGCCAGCAGTTACAAATTAGCGGACAATGAGCAGTTCTTC
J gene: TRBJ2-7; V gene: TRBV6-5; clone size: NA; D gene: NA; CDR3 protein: CASRVRGGTYEQYF; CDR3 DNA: TGTGCCAGCAGGGTGAGGGGGGGAACCTACGAGCAGTACTTC